This TCR beta chain comes out of a study of blood T cell repertoires in COVID-19 (dated by TCRdb to between 2020 and 2021). Describing the broader study: Samples covering the acute and convalescent phases of COVID-19 were provided by collaborators in the United States, Italy and Spain. The prospective study material was composed of cDNA or gDNA derived from T cells, B-cell-depleted T cells, or PBMCs. The dataset comprised deeply sampled blood TCRbeta repertoires from subjects exposed to, actively infected with, or recovered from COVID-19. A freely available public database, intended as a resource for researchers studying the immune response to SARS-CoV-2, is where the repertoires were released. Samples came from the ongoing ImmuneRACE study (first 160 participants) plus 1,254 subjects from 6 global collaborators. Sample metadata almost always included a de-identified subject ID, COVID-19 status, age in years and sex. Where available, HLA class I and class II types were obtained from metadata supplied by the sample provider rather than from assay-based typing. The paper's findings and limits, for the study overall: Clinical and demographic metadata were provided uncurated, with the amount varying by source and participant.

As to this clone: The antigen this receptor binds is unknown. Within one base of it there is no much larger clone, and no base qualities were kept.

Trimming at the junction amounts to 6 bases on V and 5 bases on J, and the germline ends lie 10 bases apart. According to the germline V gene, CDR1 reads MDHEN and CDR2 reads SYDVKM. The CDR3 has 12 amino acids, counting the end cysteine and phenylalanine. Only the CDR3 region is kept as DNA, spanning 36 bases read in frame from base 1. In the prospective study, participants were 18 to 89 years old, resided in about two dozen geographic areas of the United States, and were enrolled through a virtual design. In the prospective study, cohorts were assigned on the basis of participant-reported clinical history obtained from a screening survey and a study questionnaire. Mobile phlebotomists in the prospective study collected whole blood, serum and a nasopharyngeal or oropharyngeal swab from every participant. Over a roughly 2-month period, participants in the prospective study had the option of providing additional blood draws and questionnaires. Prospective study blood samples were shipped either frozen or at room temperature before DNA extraction.

TCRbeta CDR3 regions were amplified from genomic DNA by means of the immunoSEQ Assay, a bias-controlled multiplex PCR. Regarding the original processing steps: Within the assay, amplification of reference gene primers was used to estimate how many nucleated cells each sample contained. Sequence reads were collapsed and filtered to measure the absolute abundance of every unique TCRbeta CDR3 rearrangement. For each sample, productive Simpson clonality was calculated as the square root of Simpson's diversity index across productive rearrangements. Entries here come from immuneACCESS through TCRdb and include only in-frame sequences with V and J called. Some clones fail to appear in such tables; in the studies checked, an unresolved V gene covers under half of the shortfall, and the cause of the remainder is unknown. Clone size and V and J calls were adopted from that table, with D and trimming inferred from the DNA. Present in this sample are under 250,000 clones, about 79% of which were seen just once. The ten most abundant clones make up about 1.3% of the sample.

What was sequenced was PBMCs or T cells enriched from blood (not recorded which). The rearrangement combines TRBV28 with TRBJ2-5, with the D gene not confidently named. This sequence was found in a woman aged 40 to 50 with acute COVID-19. The CDR3 reads CASRSAGETQYF. The DNA sequence follows: TGTGCCAGCAGGAGCGCCGGGGAGACCCAGTACTTC.